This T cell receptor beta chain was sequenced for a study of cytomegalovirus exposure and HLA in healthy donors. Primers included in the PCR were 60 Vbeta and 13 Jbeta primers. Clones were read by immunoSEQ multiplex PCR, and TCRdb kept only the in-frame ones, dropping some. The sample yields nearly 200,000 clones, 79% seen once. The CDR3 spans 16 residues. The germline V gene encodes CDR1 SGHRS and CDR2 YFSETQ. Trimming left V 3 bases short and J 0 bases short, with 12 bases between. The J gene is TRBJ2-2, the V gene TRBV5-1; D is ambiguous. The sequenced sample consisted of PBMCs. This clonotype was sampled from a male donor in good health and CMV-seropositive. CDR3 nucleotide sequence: TGCGCCAGCAGCTCTACTTCCGCTACGAACACCGGGGAGCTGTTTTTT. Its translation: CASSSTSATNTGELFF. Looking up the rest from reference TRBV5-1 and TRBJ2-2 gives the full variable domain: KAGVTQTPRYLIKTRGQQVTLSCSPISGHRSVSWYQQTPGQGLQFLFEYFSETQRNKGNFPGRFSGRQFSNSRSEMNVSTLELGDSALYLCASSSTSATNTGELFFGEGSRLTVL.